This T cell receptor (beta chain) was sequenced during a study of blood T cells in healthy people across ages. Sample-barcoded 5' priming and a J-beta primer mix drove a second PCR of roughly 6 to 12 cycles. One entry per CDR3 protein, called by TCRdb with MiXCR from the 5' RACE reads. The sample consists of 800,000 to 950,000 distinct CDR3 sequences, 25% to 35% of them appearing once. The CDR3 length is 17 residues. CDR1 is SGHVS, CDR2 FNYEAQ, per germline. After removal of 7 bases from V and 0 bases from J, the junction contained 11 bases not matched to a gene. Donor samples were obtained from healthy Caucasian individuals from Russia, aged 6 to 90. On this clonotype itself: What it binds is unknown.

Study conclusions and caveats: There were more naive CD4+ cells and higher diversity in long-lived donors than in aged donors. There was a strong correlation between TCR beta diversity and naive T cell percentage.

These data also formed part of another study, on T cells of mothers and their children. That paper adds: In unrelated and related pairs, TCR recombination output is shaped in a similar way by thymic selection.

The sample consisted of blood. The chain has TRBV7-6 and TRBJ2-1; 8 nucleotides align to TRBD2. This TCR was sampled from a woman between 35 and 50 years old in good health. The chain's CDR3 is CASNRDGGGISYNEQFF. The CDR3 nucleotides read TGTGCCAGCAACCGCGACGGCGGGGGGATCTCCTACAATGAGCAGTTCTTC.